The rows below give T cell receptor beta chains drawn from one sample of a study of blood T cell repertoires in COVID-19. This table comes from immunoSEQ multiplex PCR, and its TCRdb copy is limited to in-frame clones, with some not included. Of some 250,000 clones listed, about 85% were seen once; the top ten hold 7.9%. The sample taken for sequencing was peripheral blood. The receptors stem from a woman older than 75 with acute or convalescent COVID-19. CDR3s include the opening cysteine and the closing phenylalanine or tryptophan. D genes are given only for firm matches. Size tells how often a clone was seen (once, few, many) or the class of an expanded clone, and some rows leave it out.

CDR3 length	clone size	D gene	V gene	J gene	CDR3 DNA	CDR3 protein
15	once	TRBD1	TRBV5-1	TRBJ2-1	TGCGCCAGCAGCAGGGGGACAGGGGGCATCAATGAGCAGTTCTTC	CASSRGTGGINEQFF
15	-	-	TRBV19	TRBJ1-5	TGTGCCAGTAGTCCGGCAGGTCCTAGCAATCAGCCCCAGCATTTT	CASSPAGPSNQPQHF
14	-	-	TRBV27	TRBJ2-5	TGTGCCAGTACGTTAGGAGGGTTCCAAGAGACCCAGTACTTC	CASTLGGFQETQYF
15	-	TRBD2	TRBV5-4	TRBJ2-3	TGTGCCAGCAGCTTAGGCGGGGGGGGCACAGATACGCAGTATTTT	CASSLGGGGTDTQYF
15	-	-	TRBV4-2	TRBJ1-3	TGTGCCAGCAGCCCTCTTGTATCGAGTGGAAACACCATATATTTT	CASSPLVSSGNTIYF
18	once	TRBD1	TRBV2	TRBJ2-2	TGTGCCAGCAGTGATCCGCCCCCCGGGACAGCCAACACCGGGGAGCTGTTTTTT	CASSDPPPGTANTGELFF
13	-	TRBD2	TRBV27	TRBJ2-1	TGTGCCAGCAGTCCCCGGGAGGGCTCGGAGCAGTTCTTC	CASSPREGSEQFF
14	-	-	TRBV6-4	TRBJ2-1	TGTGCCAGCAGTGACGGAGCGGTCTACAATGAGCAGTTCTTC	CASSDGAVYNEQFF
12	-	-	TRBV27	TRBJ2-4	TGTGCCAGCAGTTTTACCGGCGGGGCAGCGTACTTC	CASSFTGGAAYF
16	-	TRBD1	TRBV15	TRBJ2-4	TGTGCCACCAGCAGAGGAGGGACAGTCGACGGGAACATTCAGTACTTC	CATSRGGTVDGNIQYF
18	-	TRBD2	TRBV29-1	TRBJ2-7	TGCAGCGTTGGGGTAGTAATGCTAGCGGGAGTCCTCTCCTACGAGCAGTACTTC	CSVGVVMLAGVLSYEQYF
17	-	TRBD2	TRBV7-7	TRBJ2-5	TGTGCCAGCAGCTTAGGGGTGCTAGCGGGAGTAGGAGAGACCCAGTACTTC	CASSLGVLAGVGETQYF
14	-	-	TRBV25-1	TRBJ1-1	-	CASSSSSPDTEAFF
12	-	-	TRBV9	TRBJ2-2	TGTGCCAGCAGCGTAGCCGTCGGGGAGCTGTTTTTT	CASSVAVGELFF
14	-	-	TRBV7-8	TRBJ1-2	TGTGCCAGCAGCTACCTCGGCTCGGGGGGCGGCTACACCTTC	CASSYLGSGGGYTF
14	-	-	TRBV5-6	TRBJ1-2	TGTGCCAGCAGCTTCAATGGGGCGGACTATGGCTACACCTTC	CASSFNGADYGYTF
14	-	TRBD2	TRBV10-2	TRBJ2-7	TGCGCCAGCAGTGGAAGCGCGGGAGCCGGAGAGCAGTACTTC	CASSGSAGAGEQYF
14	-	TRBD1	TRBV30	TRBJ1-1	TGTGCCTGGAGTGCAAACAGGGGGATGGCTGAAGCTTTCTTT	CAWSANRGMAEAFF
16	-	-	TRBV3-1/TRBV3-2	TRBJ1-3	TGTGCCAGCAGCTCCTTTACAGTTACCAGTAGAAACACCATATATTTT	CASSSFTVTSRNTIYF
14	-	TRBD1	TRBV6-5	TRBJ1-1	TGTGCCAGCAACAGACAGGGGGCGCAGACTGAAGCTTTCTTT	CASNRQGAQTEAFF
15	few	TRBD1	TRBV5-1	TRBJ2-2	TGCGCCAGCAGCTTCCGGACAGGGGGCGGCGGGGAGCTGTTTTTT	CASSFRTGGGGELFF
15	-	TRBD1	TRBV4-2	TRBJ2-7	TGTGCCAGCAGCCCCTCGGGACAGGGGTCCTACGAGCAGTACTTC	CASSPSGQGSYEQYF
15	few	-	TRBV4-1	TRBJ2-4	TGCGCCAGCAGCCAAGATCGGCAGGGAGGAAACATTCAGTACTTC	CASSQDRQGGNIQYF
16	-	TRBD2	TRBV4-2	TRBJ2-1	TGTGCCAGCAGCCAAGATAGGAGCGGGGACTACAATGAGCAGTTCTTC	CASSQDRSGDYNEQFF
15	-	-	TRBV27	TRBJ1-6	TGTGCCAGCAGTCCCCCGCGGGGGCGGGATTCACCCCTCCACTTT	CASSPPRGRDSPLHF
19	-	TRBD2	TRBV4-1	TRBJ2-1	TGCGCCAGCAGCCAAGAGGGACCCGGGACTAGGGACACCTACAATGAGCAGTTCTTC	CASSQEGPGTRDTYNEQFF
15	-	TRBD1	TRBV27	TRBJ2-5	TGTGCCAGCAGTTTGCGGACAGGGGGGGGAGAGACCCAGTACTTC	CASSLRTGGGETQYF
18	-	TRBD1	TRBV5-1	TRBJ2-1	TGCGCCAGCAGCTTGGCCCTATTCGGGGGAGGACAGGGCAATGAGCAGTTCTTC	CASSLALFGGGQGNEQFF
17	-	TRBD2	TRBV19	TRBJ2-5	TGTGCCAGTAGTCCCCCTGTAGCGGGGGCAGACCAAGAGACCCAGTACTTC	CASSPPVAGADQETQYF
13	-	-	TRBV2	TRBJ1-6	TGTGCCAGCAGTCCAGGGTGGAGATCACCCCTCCACTTT	CASSPGWRSPLHF
17	-	TRBD2	TRBV5-4	TRBJ2-3	TGTGCCAGCAGCTTCAAAGCGCGGGGGGGCGAGAGTGATACGCAGTATTTT	CASSFKARGGESDTQYF
15	-	TRBD1	TRBV2	TRBJ1-6	TGTGCCAGCAGGGATCGGACAGGGATAAATTCACCCCTCCACTTT	CASRDRTGINSPLHF
15	few	-	TRBV5-4	TRBJ1-6	TGTGCCAGCAGCTTGGCCGGTCCGGGTAGTTCACCCCTCCACTTT	CASSLAGPGSSPLHF
15	-	TRBD2	TRBV5-1	TRBJ2-5	TGCGCCAGCAGCTTGGGAGGACTAGCTAGGGAGACCCAGTACTTC	CASSLGGLARETQYF
14	-	-	TRBV6-2/TRBV6-3	TRBJ2-1	TGTGCCAGCAGTTTAATAAGCACCTACAATGAGCAGTTCTTC	CASSLISTYNEQFF
15	-	TRBD1	TRBV5-1	TRBJ2-3	TGCGCCAGCAGTTCCGGACAGGGTGGTACAGATACGCAGTATTTT	CASSSGQGGTDTQYF
16	-	-	TRBV9	TRBJ1-2	TGTGCCAGCAGTGTAACCGGGGACGGGGGGAACTATGGCTACACCTTC	CASSVTGDGGNYGYTF
13	-	TRBD2	TRBV19	TRBJ2-6	TGTGCCAGTAGTACCGGGACTAGCGTCCCCCCAGTTTTT	CASSTGTSVPPVF
14	few	TRBD1	TRBV6-5	TRBJ2-7	TGTGCCAGCAGAATCGGGACAGACTTCTACGAGCAGTACTTC	CASRIGTDFYEQYF
13	-	-	TRBV6-5	TRBJ1-2	TGTGCCAGCAGAGACGGGGGATCTCATGGCTACACCTTC	CASRDGGSHGYTF
15	-	-	TRBV28	TRBJ1-1	TGTGCCACGAAAACCCTTACAAACGTGAACACTGAAGCTTTCTTT	CATKTLTNVNTEAFF
15	-	-	TRBV5-5	TRBJ2-5	TGTGCCAGCAGCTTGGGGAGATGGGAGCGGGAGACCCAGTACTTC	CASSLGRWERETQYF
15	-	-	TRBV19	TRBJ2-5	TGTGCCAGTAGTTTAGGCGGGGGCGTCGAAGAGACCCAGTACTTC	CASSLGGGVEETQYF
17	few	TRBD1	TRBV5-4	TRBJ1-3	TGTGCCAGCAGCTTGAAGGCAGGGGGCTTCTCTGGTGACACCATATATTTT	CASSLKAGGFSGDTIYF
17	-	-	TRBV14	TRBJ2-1	TGTGCCAGCAGCCTATCGCGACTCCGAGTAAGAGACAATGAGCAGTTCTTC	CASSLSRLRVRDNEQFF
19	-	TRBD2	TRBV3-1/TRBV3-2	TRBJ2-5	TGTGCCAGCAGCCAAGATCTAGCGGGGGGCCCTACTTTTTTCGAGACCCAGTACTTC	CASSQDLAGGPTFFETQYF
13	-	-	TRBV7-9	TRBJ1-2	TGTGCCAGCAGCCTCGGCAGGGACTATGGCTACACCTTC	CASSLGRDYGYTF
17	-	-	TRBV5-1	TRBJ1-6	TGCGCCAGCAGCTTGTCCGGACAGCGACATTATAATTCACCCCTCCACTTT	CASSLSGQRHYNSPLHF
15	-	-	TRBV28	TRBJ1-5	TGTGCCAGCAGCCCCCTGGGAGTTAGCAATCAGCCCCAGCATTTT	CASSPLGVSNQPQHF
16	few	-	TRBV4-1	TRBJ2-2	TGCGCCAGCAGCGTCCTCCCACGGACAGACACCGGGGAGCTGTTTTTT	CASSVLPRTDTGELFF
16	-	-	TRBV14	TRBJ1-2	TGTGCCAGCAGCCCAAACCCCAGGTTCCCTAACTATGGCTACACCTTC	CASSPNPRFPNYGYTF
15	few	-	TRBV19	TRBJ1-1	TGTGCCAGTAGTATGGGGGACTCCGTGAACACTGAAGCTTTCTTT	CASSMGDSVNTEAFF
13	-	TRBD1	TRBV19	TRBJ2-7	TGTGCCACGCTAGGACAGGGACTCTACGAGCAGTACTTC	CATLGQGLYEQYF
14	once	TRBD1	TRBV12-5	TRBJ2-3	TGTGCTAGCCGGCCAGGGGGTTCCACAGATACGCAGTATTTT	CASRPGGSTDTQYF
15	-	TRBD1	TRBV19	TRBJ2-3	TGTGCCAGTAGGCGACAGGGGGCGAGGACAGATACGCAGTATTTT	CASRRQGARTDTQYF